Following are 16 T cell receptor beta chains from one sample sequenced in a study of blood T cell repertoires in COVID-19. Sequencing was performed with immunoSEQ multiplex PCR; in TCRdb, only in-frame clones are kept and a portion is missing. The sample lists roughly 340,000 clones, over 80% occurring once. The sample was peripheral blood. Receptors were obtained from a woman in her forties or fifties with COVID-19, enrolled during active disease.

V gene TRBV19 combines with J gene TRBJ2-4, with 13 bases aligning to TRBD2. Germline CDR1 and CDR2: LNHDA and SQIVND (reference sequence). V was clipped by 5 bases and J by 8 bases; unmatched bases: 9. The CDR3 length is 16 residues. CDR3 DNA sequence: TGTGCCAGTAGTCCCCGGACTAGCGGGAGTATGTACATTCAGTACTTC. This translates into CASSPRTSGSMYIQYF.

This clone was found once. V and J are TRBV11-2 and TRBJ2-4; the D gene is possibly TRBD1 (6 bases). In germline, CDR1 is SGHAT, CDR2 FQNNGV. V was shortened by 5 bases and J by 1 base, with 18 bases between the two germline ends. The CDR3 is made up of 17 amino acids. The CDR3 sequence is CASSATGHVGAKNIQYF. As DNA, the CDR3 is TGTGCCAGCAGCGCGACGGGACACGTAGGTGCCAAAAACATTCAGTACTTC.

The V and J genes are TRBV6-2 or TRBV6-3 and TRBJ1-5, with TRBD1 identical over 7 bases. The CDR3 extends over 15 amino acids. The J segment lost 1 base and the V segment lost 2 bases, leaving 2 bases of the junction unmatched. Germline V gene lookup returns CDR1 MNHEY and CDR2 SVGEGT. CDR3 nucleotides: TGTGCCAGCAGTTACAGGGACAGAAGCAATCAGCCCCAGCATTTT. Translation: CASSYRDRSNQPQHF.

The rearrangement links TRBV7-2 to TRBJ1-5, with TRBD1 matching 10 bases. The germline gives CDR1 SGHTA, CDR2 FQGNSA. There are 15 residues in the CDR3. V lost 5 bases and J lost 7; bases outside the gene matches: 8. The CDR3 nucleotides are TGTGCCAGCAGCCAGGGACAGGGGCTTGAGCAGCCCCAGCATTTT. As protein: CASSQGQGLEQPQHF. Variable domain in full (rest from reference TRBV7-2 and TRBJ1-5): GAGVSQSPSNKVTEKGKDVELRCDPISGHTALYWYRQSLGQGLEFLIYFQGNSAPDKSGLPSDRFSAERTGGSVSTLTIQRTQQEDSAVYLCASSQGQGLEQPQHFGDGTRLSIL.

The chain joins TRBV24-1 to TRBJ2-2; the match to TRBD2 covers 7 bases. The germline V gene encodes CDR1 KGHDR and CDR2 SFDVKD. The CDR3 sequence is 15 residues long. Trimming took 4 bases from V and 4 from J; bases not matched to a gene: 5. The CDR3 is CATSDPSGATGELFF. Written as DNA, the CDR3 is TGTGCCACCAGTGACCCAAGCGGGGCCACCGGGGAGCTGTTTTTT.

In this sample, this clone turned up once. The CDR3 loop reads CASMGRLGGSYEQYF. Here the CDR3 DNA reads TGTGCCAGCATGGGGCGGCTGGGGGGTTCCTACGAGCAGTACTTC. The chain is built from TRBV6-5 and TRBJ2-7; possibly TRBD2 for D (6 bases). The germline V gene encodes CDR1 MNHEY and CDR2 SVGAGI. V was clipped by 7 bases and J by 1 base, with 17 bases between them. The CDR3 runs 15 residues.

J is TRBJ2-2 and V is TRBV7-9; 7 bases fit TRBD2. Germline V gene sequence: CDR1 SEHNR, CDR2 FQNEAQ (reference sequence). The CDR3 has 16 residues. J gave up 5 bases and V 1 base, and 7 bases lay outside the gene matches. The CDR3 here is CASSLGSGIGTGELFF. CDR3 nucleotide sequence: TGTGCCAGCAGCTTAGGAAGCGGGATTGGGACCGGGGAGCTGTTTTTT.

This clone has only one observation. DNA of the CDR3: TGTGCCAGCAGCTTGGTATCAGGGAACACCGGGGAGCTGTTTTTT. Translating gives CASSLVSGNTGELFF. This chain joins TRBV5-6 and TRBJ2-2, with no clear D. Germline-derived CDR1 and CDR2 are SGHDT and YYEEEE. The CDR3 is 15 amino acids. V lost 0 bases and J lost 1, with 7 bases in between. Together with reference TRBV5-6 and TRBJ2-2, the CDR3 gives the full variable domain: DAGVTQSPTHLIKTRGQQVTLRCSPKSGHDTVSWYQQALGQGPQFIFQYYEEEERQRGNFPDRFSGHQFPNYSSELNVNALLLGDSALYLCASSLVSGNTGELFFGEGSRLTVL.

This sequence joins TRBV6-5 and TRBJ2-7, with 7 bases identical to TRBD2. J gave up 0 bases and V 0 bases, and 2 bases lay outside the gene matches. Germline V CDR1 and CDR2: MNHEY, SVGAGI. The CDR3 sequence is 15 residues long. In DNA form, the CDR3 reads TGTGCCAGCAGTTACTCGACGGGGGGCTCCTACGAGCAGTACTTC. Its protein is CASSYSTGGSYEQYF.

V usage is TRBV7-2 and J usage is TRBJ2-7; D gene ambiguous. V shed 2 bases and J shed 5 bases, with 10 bases lying between them. Germline loops: CDR1 SGHTA, CDR2 FQGNSA. This CDR3 has 13 amino acids. CDR3 sequence (DNA): TGTGCCAGCAGCTTAAGAGGTATCAACGAGCAGTACTTC. This encodes CASSLRGINEQYF.

This chain connects TRBV3-1 (or the pseudogene TRBV3-2) to TRBJ1-1; D may be TRBD1 (5 bases). V lost 2 bases and J lost 2, with 9 bases in between. The CDR3 is made up of 14 amino acids. From germline, CDR1 is LGHDT and CDR2 YNNKEL (reference sequence). The CDR3 protein is CASSQLQVNTEAFF. The CDR3 DNA follows: TGTGCCAGCAGCCAATTACAGGTCAACACTGAAGCTTTCTTT.

The chain links TRBV20-1 to TRBJ1-6; D ambiguous. V lost 3 bases and J lost 0, with 12 bases in between. Germline CDR1 reads DFQATT; CDR2 reads SNEGSKA (reference sequence). The CDR3 spans 16 residues. The CDR3 loop is CSASPYASSYNSPLHF. The CDR3 DNA reads TGCAGTGCTAGTCCGTACGCGAGCTCCTATAATTCACCCCTCCACTTT.

The chain has TRBV5-1 and TRBJ1-1; 8 nucleotides agree with TRBD1. Per germline, CDR1 SGHRS and CDR2 YFSETQ. J lost 5 bases, V lost 5 bases, and 8 bases had no gene match. The CDR3 totals 14 residues. CDR3 region: CASSSDRGETEAFF. CDR3 coding DNA: TGCGCCAGCAGTTCAGACAGGGGTGAAACTGAAGCTTTCTTT.

The chain employs TRBV6-5 and TRBJ1-4; possibly TRBD1 for D (5 bases). The germline gives CDR1 MNHEY, CDR2 SVGAGI. Between the trimmed V and J ends, which lost 6 bases and 7 bases, there was a span of 15 bases. The CDR3 is 14 residues long. This CDR3 reads CASRDTVGVEKLFF. The CDR3 DNA sequence: TGTGCCAGCAGGGATACAGTAGGGGTTGAAAAACTGTTTTTT.

This clone turned up a few times. This chain connects TRBV5-4 to TRBJ2-6; D is undetermined. Trimming left V 6 bases short and J 1 base short, with 11 bases between. CDR1 is SGHNT and CDR2 is YYREEE in the germline V gene (reference sequence). The CDR3 consists of 15 residues. This CDR3 is CASTITGSGANVLTF. The CDR3 nucleotides are TGTGCCAGCACCATCACGGGTTCTGGGGCCAACGTCCTGACTTTC. The full variable domain, with the rest looked up from reference TRBV5-4 and TRBJ2-6, is ETGVTQSPTHLIKTRGQQVTLRCSSQSGHNTVSWYQQALGQGPQFIFQYYREEENGRGNFPPRFSGLQFPNYSSELNVNALELDDSALYLCASTITGSGANVLTFGAGSRLTVL.

The chain is built from TRBV2 and TRBJ2-7, with 8 bases aligning to TRBD1. Germline assignment: CDR1 SNHLY and CDR2 FYNNEI. J gave up 12 bases and V 10 bases, and 14 bases lay outside the gene matches. There are 12 residues in the CDR3. The CDR3 bases are TGTGCCACCTCCGGGACAGGCGTTACGGGGTACTTC. It translates to CATSGTGVTGYF.